This paragraph covers one T cell receptor (beta chain) sequence. Ten or more counts support this clonotype. The specificity of this receptor is unknown. Per-base qualities were not stored, and no clone one base away is much larger. This sample is drawn from a study of T cells in Graves' hyperthyroidism and ophthalmopathy (dated by TCRdb to the late 2010s). With respect to the entire study: Peripheral blood samples were taken at the time of initial diagnosis, prior to any treatment. TCR V-J signatures able to tell the groups apart were searched for in a discovery cohort of 90 to 100 patients, of whom more than 40 had Graves' ophthalmopathy and 55 to 65 had stable Graves' hyperthyroidism. An independent validation cohort of around 20 hyperthyroidism patients and about 15 patients who later progressed to ophthalmopathy tested prospective prediction of ophthalmopathy. For training and testing, the 80 to 100 patients in the discovery cohort were randomly divided in a 7:3 ratio. In roughly six Graves' hyperthyroidism patients, the study also compared T-cell repertoires from thyroid tissue with T-cell repertoires from blood. Following sampling, methimazole starting at 30 mg daily was given to hyperthyroidism patients, and high-dose intravenous methylprednisolone was given to ophthalmopathy patients. TCR Vbeta CDR3 sequencing of some 140 peripheral blood samples (under 45 ophthalmopathy, 75 or so hyperthyroidism and approximately 17 progressor patients) is reported in the paper. Beyond this particular receptor, the publication reports: No statistical method was used to fix the sample size in advance, and group allocation was not hidden from the investigators. Most expanded thyroid clonotypes (frequency above 0.001) were also found in blood, which suggests that blood repertoires may mirror thyroid immune responses. During validation, the model predicted progression to ophthalmopathy a median of around 7 months ahead of onset, with 70.59% sensitivity and roughly 72% specificity. Ophthalmopathy was separated from stable hyperthyroidism by a 13 V-J signature model, with approximately 90% sensitivity and just over 81% specificity obtained in cross-validation and 80%/75% obtained in testing.

TCR beta CDR3 regions were amplified from RNA transcripts. The first round of RT-PCR for the TCR CDR3 was performed with the HTBI primer set and the Qiagen OneStep RT-PCR kit. Libraries were constructed in a second round of multiplex PCR, after which size selection and purification were carried out. The libraries were sequenced on an Illumina HiSeq2000 using paired-end 100 bp reads. Concerning the study's data processing: SOAPnuke was used to process the raw data, with reads discarded if the reads contained adapters or uncalled bases, had a mean Phred below 15, or lacked an exact constant-primer or identifier match. COPE v1.2.5 was used to merge the high-quality paired reads, and each unique nucleotide sequence was defined as a clonotype. MiTCR v1.1 was used to align the clonotypes against IMGT TRBV, TRBD and TRBJ reference segments. The analysis was restricted to V-J combinations with a frequency above 0.0001, which together covered 99% to 99.2% of the repertoires. The TCS score was defined as F50 (clonal expansion) divided by E x V (chaos), with BLOSUM62-based TCRdist calculated between CDR3 peptides within each V-J. Welch's t-statistics and random forest reduced 500 to 550 V-J features to some 14, which were used in a naive Bayes classifier (R e1071). In TCRdb, the public reads were trimmed at Q25 with fastp and aligned with MiXCR, with productive beta chains retained. Identical CDR3 proteins give one entry, which carries the most common genes and DNA. The V and J calls and clone size are TCRdb's, not the authors'. A total of around 360,000 distinct CDR3 sequences appear in this sample, over 12% of them only once. Together, the top ten hold roughly a fifth of the sample.

The CDR3 spans 14 residues, from the cysteine through the phenylalanine. Kept here is only the CDR3 DNA, which spans 42 bases and is read in frame from base 1. The germline V gene yields SGHVS for CDR1 and FNYEAQ for CDR2. At the junction V is shortened by 5 bases and J by 5 bases, with 16 bases in between. Moderately to severely active disease, a Clinical Activity Score of at least 3, a NOSPECS grade of at least 4, and a duration under 3 months were present in ophthalmopathy patients. The study excluded patients with uncontrolled infections, other autoimmune diseases, pregnancy or lactation. Diagnoses were established on the basis of clinical symptoms, serum thyroxine and TRAb, thyroid ultrasound, and orbital computed tomography. PBMCs were isolated from 10 ml of fresh peripheral blood by Ficoll-Paque density gradient centrifugation. Total RNA was extracted using Trizol reagent, and RNA quality was assessed on an Agilent 2100 Bioanalyzer.

The V and J segments used are TRBV7-6 and TRBJ2-7; the D gene assignment is perhaps TRBD1 or TRBD2, with each matching 6 bases. Sample: blood. This sequence originates from a woman in her sixties or seventies with Graves' ophthalmopathy. The CDR3 has the sequence CASSPTGARDEQYF. The sequence in DNA is TGTGCCAGCAGCCCAACGGGGGCCAGGGACGAGCAGTACTTC.